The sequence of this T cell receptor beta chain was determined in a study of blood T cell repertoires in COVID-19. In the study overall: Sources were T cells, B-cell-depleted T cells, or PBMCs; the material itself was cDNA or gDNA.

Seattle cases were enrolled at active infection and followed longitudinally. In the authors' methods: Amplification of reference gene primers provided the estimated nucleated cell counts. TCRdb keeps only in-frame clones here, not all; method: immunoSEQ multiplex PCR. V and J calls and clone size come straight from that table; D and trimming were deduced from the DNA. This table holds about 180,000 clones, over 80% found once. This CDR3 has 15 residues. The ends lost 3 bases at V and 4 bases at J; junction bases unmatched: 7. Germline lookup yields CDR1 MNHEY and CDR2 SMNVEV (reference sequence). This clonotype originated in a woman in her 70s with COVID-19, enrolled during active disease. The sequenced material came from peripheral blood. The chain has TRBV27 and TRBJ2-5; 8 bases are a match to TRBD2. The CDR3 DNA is TGTGCCAGCAGTTTCGGGAGGGCCAGGGGAGAGACCCAGTACTTC. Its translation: CASSFGRARGETQYF.